This T cell receptor (beta chain) was identified in a study of CD8 T cells in Susac syndrome. Remarks on this clonotype: Antigen unknown.

Sequencing of TCR beta was undertaken in CD8+ and CD4+ T cells derived from blood. Isolation of CD8+ and CD4+ T cells was performed negatively, whereas enrichment of TEMRA cells was done by FACS. Study-level findings and limits: As the study acknowledged, the number of individuals who were part of its TCR sequencing and HLA analysis was relatively small.

V was shortened by 0 bases and J by 0 bases, with 11 bases between the two germline ends. There are 16 residues in the CDR3. CDR1 is PRHDT, CDR2 FYEKMQ, per germline (reference sequence). An input of roughly 0.5 to 1 ug of RNA was subjected to reverse transcription using random hexamers. A multiplex approach, immunoSEQ multiplex PCR, amplified TCR beta CDR3 across 54 Vbeta and 13 Jbeta. TCRdb processed the immunoSEQ multiplex PCR reads anew with MiXCR; each CDR3 protein has one entry. The sample includes fewer than 150,000 distinct CDR3 sequences, around 91% of them seen just once. This clonotype originated in a human donor with multiple sclerosis. The J gene is TRBJ1-1, the V gene TRBV13; D not certain. Sample: CD8+ T cells from PBMCs. CDR3 sequence reads: CASSLGMSSMNTEAFF. The CDR3 DNA reads as TGTGCCAGCAGCTTAGGGATGAGCAGCATGAACACTGAAGCTTTCTTT. Together with reference TRBV13 and TRBJ1-1, the CDR3 gives the full variable domain: AAGVIQSPRHLIKEKRETATLKCYPIPRHDTVYWYQQGPGQDPQFLISFYEKMQSDKGSIPDRFSAQQFSDYHSELNMSSLELGDSALYFCASSLGMSSMNTEAFFGQGTRLTVV.